This T cell receptor beta chain emerged from a study of T-cell memory formation after mild COVID-19. Overall study results and limits: Chiefly within CM and EM were the contracting CD4+ clones; CD8+ ones were within EMRA. While clones contracting from day 15 to 85 were balanced between CD4 and CD8, later expanders leaned CD4+.

Worth noting for this clonotype: The antigen is not known. One end of the junction fails to match germline, which may point to a read error.

Sample barcodes and UMIs were carried by the TCR alpha and TCR beta cDNA libraries that 5'RACE generated with constant-segment primers. TCRdb fed the 5' RACE reads into MiXCR, producing one record per CDR3 protein. The data contain hundreds of thousands of distinct CDR3 sequences, over 25% of them seen just once; the ten biggest clones take up approximately 15%. Sequenced input: PBMCs or a T cell subset sorted from them (not recorded which). The receptor was isolated from an adult woman who had mild COVID-19 (a few samples of this study predate the infection). Cell type and time point are not known.

Written as DNA, the CDR3 is TGTGCCAGCAGCCTGGAAGACCGGGACTTGGGCTTC. This translates into CASSLEDRDLGF. The chain couples TRBV11-2 to TRBJ2-5; the D gene is possibly TRBD2 (6 bases). This CDR3 spans 12 amino acids. Germline CDR1 and CDR2: SGHAT and FQNNGV.